These 6 T cell receptor beta chains came from one sample sequenced in a study of shared clonotypes between healthy human individuals (dated by TCRdb to the early 2020s). The library came from the immunoSEQ multiplex PCR assay. Sourced from immuneACCESS, this table was stored by TCRdb with only in-frame sequences that have V and J called. A share of the clones is absent; for the studies checked, an unresolved V gene accounts for under half, and the remainder has no known explanation. The sample includes approximately 620,000 clones, with more than 95% observed a single time. Of the sample, less than 0.065% falls within the top ten clones. Sequences were obtained from naive CD4+ T cells sorted from blood. The sample's cell subset or site label is to be understood as: CD45RA+ positively selected. The receptors here all came from a woman aged 25 to 45 in good health.

The J gene is TRBJ2-7, the V gene TRBV9; 8 bases align to TRBD1. V dropped 4 bases and J dropped 6; count of bases not matched to a gene: 15. This CDR3 is built from 16 residues. Germline-derived CDR1 and CDR2 are SGDLS and YYNGEE. This chain's CDR3 is CASSLRTGTGGSEQYF. The CDR3 DNA reads TGTGCCAGCAGCCTTAGAACCGGGACAGGAGGCTCCGAGCAGTACTTC. Full variable domain (remainder filled in from reference TRBV9 and TRBJ2-7): DSGVTQTPKHLITATGQRVTLRCSPRSGDLSVYWYQQSLDQGLQFLIQYYNGEERAKGNILERFSAQQFPDLHSELNLSSLELGDSALYFCASSLRTGTGGSEQYFGPGTRLTVT.

This clone was seen a handful of times. The rearrangement uses TRBV7-9 and TRBJ1-5, with TRBD1 identical over 10 bases. The germline V gene has CDR1 SEHNR and CDR2 FQNEAQ (reference sequence). This CDR3 region has 15 residues. The V and J ends lost 8 bases and 5 bases, in that order; junction bases with no gene match: 9. CDR3 protein: CASSGDRGPHQPQHF. The CDR3 DNA follows: TGTGCCAGCTCCGGAGACAGGGGGCCCCATCAGCCCCAGCATTTT.

The V call is TRBV10-3, the J call TRBJ2-7, with D possibly called TRBD1 or TRBD2 (5 bases each). The CDR3 sequence is 14 residues long. Germline values: CDR1 ENHRY, CDR2 SYGVKD. With 7 bases removed from V and 2 bases from J, the gap between germline ends came to 15 bases. The DNA for the CDR3 is TGTGCCATCAAATCTTCTGGGGGACCCTACGAGCAGTACTTC. Translating gives CAIKSSGGPYEQYF.

The V and J genes are TRBV6-1 and TRBJ2-1, with 11 nucleotides matching TRBD1. Trimming removed 7 bases from V and 10 bases from J; junction bases left unmatched: 12. Germline values: CDR1 MNHNS, CDR2 SASEGT. The CDR3 consists of 15 residues. The DNA of the CDR3 is TGTGCCAGCACCCCCGCGGACAGGGGGCTCGGGGAGCAGTTCTTC. It codes for CASTPADRGLGEQFF.

This clone showed up just once. The chain is built from TRBV6-6 and TRBJ2-3; 8 bases fit TRBD2. The CDR3 is made up of 15 amino acids. Germline V CDR1 and CDR2: MNHNY, SVGAGI (reference sequence). Germline trimming cut 8 bases from V and 4 bases from J; bases unmatched to any gene: 11. CDR3 sequence: CASFNSGAGADTQYF. The DNA for the CDR3 is TGTGCCAGCTTTAATAGCGGGGCGGGGGCAGATACGCAGTATTTT.

This clone has more than one count but fewer than ten. The chain links TRBV2 to TRBJ1-5, with D hard to call. The CDR3 is 13 amino acids. V was shortened by 0 bases and J by 9 bases, with 9 bases between the two germline ends. Germline-derived CDR1 and CDR2 are SNHLY and FYNNEI. The CDR3 bases are TGTGCCAGCAGTGAAGCGCAAGGTGCGCCCCAGCATTTT. Its protein product is CASSEAQGAPQHF.